A single T cell receptor beta chain is shown here with its context. What antigen it recognizes has not been identified. This entry is derived from a study of CXCR3-negative and CXCR3-positive naive CD8 T cells (dated by TCRdb to the late 2010s). For the wider study: Some 130 million TRB reads were obtained in total, roughly 1.5 +/- 0.3 million reads per library. Diversity and physicochemical repertoire analyses covered about a dozen donors pooled from two independent experiments. TRBV-TRBJ cluster analysis included naive subsets from about five donors and memory cells from 3 donors. Points the paper makes about the study in general: Naive CXCR3-negative and CXCR3-positive cells from the same donor showed similar TRBV-TRBJ usage, whereas memory cells showed distinct patterns. Because surface CD5, which has been linked to self-reactivity in mice, was comparable between naive subsets, TCR interaction strength was also inferred from TRB CDR3 physicochemical properties. Because CXCR3 expression was partially decreased after cryopreservation, freshly isolated PBMCs were used for most assays. Compared with CXCR3-negative naive cells, CXCR3-positive naive cells had TRB CDR3s with higher hydrophobicity (lower Kidera factor 4), lower energy, and higher strength and volume indices. Comparably high repertoire diversity was found in both naive subsets, whereas much lower repertoire diversity was found in memory CD8+ T cells.

The data were produced on a NextSeq 550. The Human TCR Profiling Kit (MiLaboratory) was used to prepare UMI-labeled 5' RACE TRB cDNA libraries. cDNA synthesis used the entire amount of extracted RNA, and PCR amplification then used the entire amount of cDNA produced. The libraries were made side by side, with each library going through the same number of PCR cycles. Concerning the study's data processing: With a minimum of two reads required per UMI, MIGEC and MiXCR pulled out about 49,000 +/- 11,000 unique UMI-labeled TRB cDNA molecules from each library. An average of approximately 40,000 +/- 10,000 functional in-frame TRB CDR3 nucleotide clonotypes without stop codons was found per library. After downsampling to 5000 UMI-labeled TRB molecules per sample, diversity metrics, including normalized Shannon-Wiener and Chao1, were computed in VDJtools. Clonotype-size-weighted physicochemical properties of the central five CDR3 residues (interaction energy, strength, volume and Kidera factor 4) were computed in VDJtools. The reads were reprocessed in TCRdb, with one entry per CDR3 protein sequence and no accompanying DNA. TCRdb assigned the V and J calls; the authors' analysis was not used. The table kept for this sample lists nearly 90,000 distinct CDR3 sequences. Roughly 0.89% of the sample goes to the ten largest clones.

For every CD8+ T cell subset, approximately 300,000 cells were flow-sorted straight into RLT lysis buffer, and each subset was sorted in triplicate. To exclude memory contaminants, naive CD8+ T cells were stringently defined as CD45RO-CCR7+CD27+CD95-. Peripheral blood mononuclear cells were isolated from buffy coats by standard density gradient centrifugation. A FACSAria III was used to flow-sort naive CD8+ T cells into CXCR3-negative and CXCR3-positive populations. An RNeasy Mini Kit was used to extract total RNA from the sorted cells. Via the germline V gene, CDR1 is SQVTM and CDR2 ANQGSEA. Its CDR3 holds 16 amino acids, cysteine through phenylalanine. DNA is not recorded here.

This clonotype originated in a human donor in good health. Some clones in this sample may be carry-over from other donors' samples. Material for sequencing was naive CXCR3+ CD8+ T cells from blood. The sample's cell subset or site label is to be understood as: CD45RO-CCR7+CD27+CD95- naive CD8+ T cells expressing CXCR3 (TNR3+). The chain links TRBV29-1 with TRBJ2-6; the TRBD1 assignment by TCRdb is unverifiable without DNA. The CDR3 sequence is CSVASGTSSGANVLTF.